This TCR beta chain originates from a study of CD8 T cells in ankylosing spondylitis. The study, taken as a whole, reports: The study looked at matched synovial fluid samples from ankylosing spondylitis patients. Disease-linked clones were reported to be significantly enriched there.

The CDR3 sequence is 11 residues long. Per germline, CDR1 GTSNPN and CDR2 SVGIG (reference sequence). V lost 6 bases to trimming and J lost 8 bases; unmatched junction nucleotides: 6. TCRdb called the 5' RACE reads again in MiXCR, with one record for every CDR3 protein. The table includes 100,000 or so distinct CDR3 sequences, 24% detected once. The table lists this clonotype with many counts. The antigen is unknown. The receptor comes from a male donor with ankylosing spondylitis. The sample taken for sequencing was synovial fluid, either unsorted or a sorted T cell fraction (not recorded which). The chain is built from TRBV30 and TRBJ1-2, with TRBD1 identical over 7 bases. The CDR3 coding sequence is TGTGCCTGCACACAGGGGAGCGGCTACACCTTC. Translating gives CACTQGSGYTF.